These 6 T cell receptor beta chains were sequenced from one sample in a study of vaccination effects on CD4 cells after COVID-19 (dated by TCRdb to between 2021 and 2023). No antigens are known for them. To identify antigen-specific CD4+ T cell clonotypes by their expansion, the ViraFEST assay first stimulated PBMC with viral peptide pools and then applied TCR sequencing. After about 10 days of culture, CD4+ T cells were isolated with the EasySep CD4+ T cell isolation kit. None of the healthy vaccine recipients had a prior SARS-CoV-2 infection, which was confirmed by nucleocapsid antibody tests that came back negative both before and after vaccination. Library creation used the immunoSEQ multiplex PCR assay. TCRdb carries this immuneACCESS record with in-frame sequences only. Its versions omit some clonotypes, under half of them owing to an unresolved V gene in the studies checked, with the rest unexplained. This sample lists about 34,000 clones; 55% to 85% were detected once. The ten largest clones represent under 30% of the sample.

The specimen comprised CD4+ T cells from PBMCs cultured with HCoV-OC43 spike peptides, sampled before COVID-19 vaccination. The intended sense of this specimen's cell subset or site label: HCoV-OC43 spike overlapping peptide pool stimulation. All receptors derive from a human donor who received a COVID-19 vaccine.

The chain links TRBV11-1 to TRBJ2-7, with 7 bases lining up with TRBD2. Germline trimming cut 2 bases from V and 3 bases from J; bases unmatched to any gene: 4. CDR1 SGHAT and CDR2 FQDESV come from the germline V gene (reference sequence). The CDR3 has 14 residues. The CDR3, as DNA: TGTGCCAGCAGCTTAAGGGGAGGGATCTACGAGCAGTACTTC. It specifies CASSLRGGIYEQYF.

The chain has TRBV6-4 and TRBJ1-6; D is possibly TRBD1 (6 bases). V was cut by 6 bases and J by 7 bases, with 16 bases left in between. Germline assignment: CDR1 MRHNA and CDR2 SNTAGT. The CDR3 has 15 residues. The CDR3 DNA sequence: TGTGCCAGCAGACCCGACAGGCAGATCAATTCACCCCTCCACTTT. As protein: CASRPDRQINSPLHF.

This clone occurred a few times. The chain combines TRBV6-5 with TRBJ1-1; possibly TRBD1 for D (5 bases). This CDR3 has 15 residues. V shed 6 bases and J shed 1 base, with 15 bases lying between them. CDR1 MNHEY and CDR2 SVGAGI come from the germline V gene. CDR3 sequence (DNA): TGTGCCAGCAGAGGTGGGGGGGAGTCGAACACTGAAGCTTTCTTT. This codes for CASRGGGESNTEAFF.

The CDR3, as DNA: TGTGCCAGCAGCCAAGCATGGAGCGGGAGTGCCCACGAGCAGTACTTC. Amino acid sequence: CASSQAWSGSAHEQYF. J is TRBJ2-7 and V is TRBV14; 8 nucleotides match TRBD2. The CDR3 is made up of 16 amino acids. Germline V gene lookup returns CDR1 SGHDN and CDR2 FVKESK. J gave up 5 bases and V 1 base, and 10 bases lay outside the gene matches.

The chain uses TRBV25-1 and TRBJ1-1, with D possibly TRBD1 on 5 matching bases. The CDR3 is 13 amino acids. V lost 3 bases and J 6 bases, leaving 11 bases between the germline ends. Germline V gives CDR1 MGHDK, CDR2 SYGVNS. Here the CDR3 reads CASSDSGRAEAFF. CDR3 DNA sequence: TGTGCCAGCAGTGACTCCGGCAGGGCTGAAGCTTTCTTT.

This clone was counted between two and nine times. The chain couples TRBV3-1 (or the pseudogene TRBV3-2) to TRBJ2-1; D is unclear. Deletions cut 7 bases from V and 7 bases from J, with 8 bases between. In germline, CDR1 is LGHDT, CDR2 YNNKEL (reference sequence). The CDR3 length is 11 residues. The CDR3 nucleotides read TGTGCCAGCACCTTCCGAAATGAGCAGTTCTTC. It yields the protein CASTFRNEQFF.